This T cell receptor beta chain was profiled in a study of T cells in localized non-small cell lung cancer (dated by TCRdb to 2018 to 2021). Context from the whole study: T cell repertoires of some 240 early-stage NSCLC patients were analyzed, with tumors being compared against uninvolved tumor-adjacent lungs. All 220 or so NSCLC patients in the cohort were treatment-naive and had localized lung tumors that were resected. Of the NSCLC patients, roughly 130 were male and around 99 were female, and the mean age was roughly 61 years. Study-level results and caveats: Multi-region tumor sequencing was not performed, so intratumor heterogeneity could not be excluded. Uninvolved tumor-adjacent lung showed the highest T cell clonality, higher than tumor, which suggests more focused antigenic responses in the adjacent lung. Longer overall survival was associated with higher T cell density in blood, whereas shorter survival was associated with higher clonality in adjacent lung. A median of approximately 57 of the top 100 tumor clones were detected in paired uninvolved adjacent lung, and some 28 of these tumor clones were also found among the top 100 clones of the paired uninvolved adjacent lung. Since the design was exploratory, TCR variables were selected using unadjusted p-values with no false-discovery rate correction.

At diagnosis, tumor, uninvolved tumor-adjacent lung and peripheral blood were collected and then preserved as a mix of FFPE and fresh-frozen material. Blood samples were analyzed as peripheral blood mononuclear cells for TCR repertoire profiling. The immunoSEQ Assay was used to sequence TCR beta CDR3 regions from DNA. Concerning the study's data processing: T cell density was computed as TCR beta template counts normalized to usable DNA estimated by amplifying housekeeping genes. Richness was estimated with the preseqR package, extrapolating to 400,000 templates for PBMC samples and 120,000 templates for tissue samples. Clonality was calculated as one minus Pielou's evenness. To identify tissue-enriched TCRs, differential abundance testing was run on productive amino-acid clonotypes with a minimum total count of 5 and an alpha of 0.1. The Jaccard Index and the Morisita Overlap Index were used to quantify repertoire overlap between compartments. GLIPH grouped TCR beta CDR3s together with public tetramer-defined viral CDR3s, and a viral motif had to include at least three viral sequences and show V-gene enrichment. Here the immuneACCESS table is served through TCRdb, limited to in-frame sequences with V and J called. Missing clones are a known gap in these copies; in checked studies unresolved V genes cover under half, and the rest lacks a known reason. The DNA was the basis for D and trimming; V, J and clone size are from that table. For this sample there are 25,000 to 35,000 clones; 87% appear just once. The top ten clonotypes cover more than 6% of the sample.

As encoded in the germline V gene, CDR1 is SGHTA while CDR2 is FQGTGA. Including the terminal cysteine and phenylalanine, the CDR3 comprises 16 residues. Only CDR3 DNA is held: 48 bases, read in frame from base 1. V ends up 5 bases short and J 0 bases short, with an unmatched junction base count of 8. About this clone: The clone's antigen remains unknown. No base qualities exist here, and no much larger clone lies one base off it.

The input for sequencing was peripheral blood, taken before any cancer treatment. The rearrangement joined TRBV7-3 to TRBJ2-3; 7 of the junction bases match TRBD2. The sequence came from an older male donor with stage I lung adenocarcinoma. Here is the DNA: TGTGCCAGCAGCCCAGGACCAGCGGGGAGCACAGATACGCAGTATTTT. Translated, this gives CASSPGPAGSTDTQYF.